This T cell receptor beta chain is drawn from a study of blood T cell repertoires in COVID-19 (TCRdb year 2020). For context, the study as a whole: Samples from collaborators originated in the United States, Italy and Spain and spanned both the acute and convalescent phases of COVID-19. The sample metadata nearly always contained a de-identified subject ID, COVID-19 status, age in years and sex. Samples came from the ongoing ImmuneRACE study (first 160 participants) plus 1,254 subjects from 6 global collaborators. The repertoires were released in a freely available public database meant as a resource for research on the immune response to SARS-CoV-2. Where HLA class I and class II types were available, the types were taken from metadata supplied by the sample provider, not from assay-based typing. Subjects who had been exposed to COVID-19, were actively infected with it, or had recovered from it provided the deeply sampled blood TCRbeta repertoires that made up the dataset. The prospective study material was composed of cDNA or gDNA derived from T cells, B-cell-depleted T cells, or PBMCs. Overall results and qualifications from the work: The amount of clinical and demographic metadata varied by source and participant and was provided uncurated.

As to this clone: Its antigen remains undetermined. Base qualities are not provided; no much larger clone lies one nucleotide away.

One collaborating source in Seattle enrolled patients while the patients were actively infected and followed the patients over time throughout the course of disease. Each collaborating institution followed its own protocols to collect whole blood in K2EDTA tubes. Collaborator samples were shipped for TCRbeta analysis as frozen whole blood, isolated PBMCs, or DNA extracted from either sample type. V was cut back by 4 bases and J by 1 base, leaving a gap of 17 bases between them. According to the germline V gene (reference sequence), CDR1 reads SGHNT and CDR2 reads YYREEE. Including cysteine and phenylalanine, the CDR3 has 16 amino acids. Only the CDR3 portion is preserved as DNA: 48 bases, with reading frame beginning at the first base. The immunoSEQ Assay, a bias-controlled multiplex PCR, was used to amplify TCRbeta CDR3 regions from genomic DNA. The study's own analysis went as follows. The number of nucleated cells in each sample was estimated by amplification of reference gene primers within the assay. Sequence reads were collapsed and filtered to measure the absolute abundance of every unique TCRbeta CDR3 rearrangement. Productive Simpson clonality was computed per sample as the square root of Simpson's diversity index over productive rearrangements. The clones in this table, taken by TCRdb from immuneACCESS, are in-frame only. Not every clone is retained; where verified, under half of the shortfall comes from an unresolved V gene, and the cause of the rest is unknown. V and J calls plus clone size are reproduced from that table; the DNA served to infer D and trimming. A total of some 390,000 clones appear in this sample, about 90% of them only once. The top ten hold 2.3% of the sample.

The sequence was collected from a woman aged 55 to 70 with COVID-19, enrolled during active disease. The sequence joins TRBV5-4 to TRBJ1-1; D gene: possibly TRBD1, on 5 matching bases. What was sequenced was peripheral blood. The DNA is as follows: TGTGCCAGCAGCCAAGCAGTGGGGGGAGCGAACACTGAAGCTTTCTTT. Translated, this is CASSQAVGGANTEAFF.